The 6 T cell receptor beta chains below come from one sample, sequenced in a study of cytomegalovirus exposure and HLA in healthy donors. The primer mix had 60 Vbeta and 13 Jbeta primers. The data were produced by immunoSEQ multiplex PCR, yet TCRdb's version contains in-frame clones alone and is incomplete. This sample carries about 90,000 clones, roughly 70% of them seen once, and the ten largest clones take roughly 15%. Input material: PBMCs. Receptors originate from a woman aged 45-65 years in good health and CMV-seropositive.

This clone has just a few counts. This CDR3 reads CASSLDRQETQYF. The CDR3 DNA reads as TGTGCCAGCAGCTTGGACAGGCAAGAGACCCAGTACTTC. V usage is TRBV5-4 and J usage is TRBJ2-5; perhaps TRBD1 as D (5 bases). The CDR3 extends over 13 amino acids. Germline CDR1 reads SGHNT; CDR2 reads YYREEE (reference sequence). Trimming pared 0 bases from V and 2 bases from J, leaving 5 bases between.

V gene TRBV5-1 combines with J gene TRBJ1-1, with TRBD1 as a possible D gene (6 bases). This CDR3 has 16 amino acids. V was trimmed by 4 bases and J by 1 base, leaving 17 bases between them. The germline V gene encodes CDR1 SGHRS and CDR2 YFSETQ. The CDR3 is CASSLGHGGPNTEAFF. CDR3 nucleotide sequence: TGCGCCAGCAGCCTGGGACACGGAGGGCCGAACACTGAAGCTTTCTTT.

V and J are TRBV7-2 and TRBJ2-7; D is possibly TRBD1 (5 bases). The CDR3 contains 14 residues. Trimming removed 2 bases from V and 5 bases from J, with 13 bases in between. Per germline, CDR1 SGHTA and CDR2 FQGNSA. CDR3 nucleotides: TGTGCCAGCAGCTTAAGAAGGGGCCTAAACGAGCAGTACTTC. Its translation: CASSLRRGLNEQYF.

The chain joins TRBV19 to TRBJ1-6; weak D call: TRBD1 (5 bases). Trimming took off 7 bases at V and 10 bases at J, with 17 bases between the two ends. CDR3 size: 14 residues. Looked up from germline, CDR1 is LNHDA and CDR2 is SQIVND (reference sequence). The CDR3 loop is CASTHRASGSPLHF. In nucleotides, the CDR3 is TGTGCCAGTACCCACCGGGCTTCAGGGTCACCCCTCCACTTT.

A few counts support this clone. This chain joins TRBV7-2 and TRBJ1-3; D ambiguous. CDR3 length: 16 amino acids. Germline CDR1 SGHTA, CDR2 FQGNSA. Between the trimmed V and J ends, which lost 3 bases and 0 bases, there was a span of 12 bases. The CDR3 DNA is TGTGCCAGCAGCTTGGCCATTGTAAACTCTGGAAACACCATATATTTT. It translates to CASSLAIVNSGNTIYF. Full variable domain (rest looked up from reference TRBV7-2 and TRBJ1-3): GAGVSQSPSNKVTEKGKDVELRCDPISGHTALYWYRQSLGQGLEFLIYFQGNSAPDKSGLPSDRFSAERTGGSVSTLTIQRTQQEDSAVYLCASSLAIVNSGNTIYFGEGSWLTVV.

About this clone: Other DNA sequences in the sample encode the same CDR3. This rearrangement joins TRBV6-1 to TRBJ2-3; a possible D gene is TRBD2 (5 bases). The CDR3 sequence is 15 residues long. With 7 bases removed from V and 2 bases from J, the gap between germline ends came to 16 bases. Per germline, CDR1 MNHNS and CDR2 SASEGT. The chain's CDR3 is CASKLLAGATDTQYF. CDR3 coding DNA: TGTGCCAGCAAGCTTCTGGCGGGTGCCACAGATACGCAGTATTTT.